The 14 T cell receptor beta chains below all came from one sample that was sequenced in a study of identical twins. From the 5' RACE reads, TCRdb called clonotypes with MiXCR, one entry per CDR3 protein. The data show approximately 240,000 distinct CDR3 sequences, about an eighth seen once. Sequencing used memory (CD45RO+) T cells sorted from blood. These receptors originate from a woman younger than 35 in good health.

This clonotype has a handful of counts. The V call is TRBV7-8, the J call TRBJ1-3; 8 bases fit TRBD1. V was clipped by 5 bases and J by 0 bases; unmatched bases: 6. The CDR3 is 16 amino acids. Germline V gene lookup returns CDR1 SGHVS and CDR2 FQNEAQ. CDR3 region: CASSVTGAISGNTIYF. The CDR3 nucleotides are TGTGCCAGCAGCGTGACAGGGGCGATCTCTGGAAACACCATATATTTT. The whole variable domain, remainder taken from reference TRBV7-8 and TRBJ1-3, is GAGVSQSPRYKVAKRGQDVALRCDPISGHVSLFWYQQALGQGPEFLTYFQNEAQLDKSGLPSDRFFAERPEGSVSTLKIQRTQQEDSAVYLCASSVTGAISGNTIYFGEGSWLTVV.

This clonotype has more than one count but fewer than ten. The genes are TRBV4-3 and TRBJ2-1; 7 bases are shared with TRBD2. The CDR3 loop spans 15 amino acids. V shed 4 bases and J 8 bases; nucleotides not matched to a gene: 11. Germline V gene lookup returns CDR1 LGHNA and CDR2 YSLEER. The chain's CDR3 is CASSLLRLAVHEQFF. The DNA of the CDR3 is TGCGCCAGCAGCCTTTTGCGGCTAGCGGTCCATGAGCAGTTCTTC.

The chain joins TRBV10-2 to TRBJ1-4, with D possibly matching TRBD1 (6 bases). The V gene's germline CDR1 is WSHSY and CDR2 SAAADI. V was trimmed by 3 bases and J by 8 bases, leaving 10 bases between them. There are 13 residues in the CDR3. CDR3 residues: CASSDFRGEKLFF. The CDR3 coding sequence is TGCGCCAGCAGTGATTTCAGGGGCGAAAAACTGTTTTTT.

In its sample, this clonotype was seen a few times. J is TRBJ1-5 and V is TRBV12-3 or TRBV12-4; 11 positions agree with TRBD1. V was pared by 8 bases and J by 7 bases, with 10 bases of the junction left unmatched. The CDR3 has 15 amino acids. The CDR3 DNA reads as TGTGCCAGCGGGACAGGGGGTGGTTGGGAGCAGCCCCAGCATTTT. Protein: CASGTGGGWEQPQHF.

The CDR3 DNA sequence: TGCAGTGCTATATCGGACAGGGTCCAGTTCGCCTACAATGAGCAGTTCTTC. This gives the protein CSAISDRVQFAYNEQFF. This chain uses TRBV20-1 with TRBJ2-1, with TRBD1 matching 8 bases. The CDR3 is 17 residues long. J lost 2 bases, V lost 4 bases, and 13 bases had no gene match. The germline V gene has CDR1 DFQATT and CDR2 SNEGSKA (reference sequence).

This clonotype was counted a few times. The chain combines TRBV7-2 with TRBJ2-1; D ambiguous. V dropped 4 bases and J dropped 10 bases, with 20 bases sitting between them. CDR1 and CDR2 (germline): SGHTA, FQGNSA. This CDR3 spans 15 amino acids. Here the CDR3 DNA reads TGTGCCAGCAGCTCCCTAATGCGGTCCGGTCGGGAGCAGTTCTTC. It specifies CASSSLMRSGREQFF.

V usage is TRBV3-1 and J usage is TRBJ2-1, with 11 positions matching TRBD2. Germline trimming cut 1 base from V and 9 bases from J; bases unmatched to any gene: 8. The germline V gene encodes CDR1 LGHDT and CDR2 YNNKEL (reference sequence). The CDR3 runs to 16 residues. The DNA of the CDR3 is TGTGCCAGCAGCCAAGTGTTAGCGGGGGGGCGAGGTGAGCAGTTCTTC. Translation gives CASSQVLAGGRGEQFF.

The V gene is TRBV2, the J gene TRBJ1-6; a weak D match, TRBD1 (5 bases). V was trimmed by 4 bases and J by 7 bases, leaving 11 bases between them. Germline-derived CDR1 and CDR2 are SNHLY and FYNNEI. The CDR3 is made up of 14 amino acids. The CDR3 reads CASSGGTANSPLHF. The CDR3 DNA reads TGTGCCAGCAGTGGGGGGACGGCAAATTCACCCCTCCACTTT.

This clonotype has ten or more counts. J is TRBJ1-1 and V is TRBV6-4; D gene ambiguous. The CDR3 sequence is 14 residues long. The V gene's germline CDR1 is MRHNA and CDR2 SNTAGT. V lost 0 bases, J lost 4 bases, and 9 bases lay in between. This CDR3 is CASSDSSRGTEAFF. CDR3 coding DNA: TGTGCCAGCAGTGACTCGAGCCGGGGCACTGAAGCTTTCTTT.

This clonotype was seen a few times. The rearrangement uses TRBV29-1 and TRBJ2-2, with D possibly TRBD2 on 5 matching bases. The germline V and J ends were trimmed by 4 bases and 3 bases, with 12 bases remaining between them. CDR1 and CDR2 from the germline V gene are SQVTM and ANQGSEA. The CDR3 runs to 14 residues. The DNA for the CDR3 is TGCAGCGTTGCGGGCGGGTTTTACACCGGGGAGCTGTTTTTT. Its translation is CSVAGGFYTGELFF.

The rearrangement uses TRBV20-1 and TRBJ2-1; TRBD2 matches 14 bases. V gave up 5 bases and J gave up 8 bases; unmatched junction bases: 11. Germline CDR1 reads DFQATT; CDR2 reads SNEGSKA (reference sequence). The CDR3 is made up of 16 amino acids. CDR3 DNA sequence: TGCAGTGCTCCCCATTTACGACTAGCGGGGGGGGATGAGCAGTTCTTC. It specifies CSAPHLRLAGGDEQFF.

V usage is TRBV12-3 or TRBV12-4 and J usage is TRBJ2-3; 8 bases match TRBD1. V shed 0 bases, J shed 4 bases, and the junction held 6 bases outside the gene matches. The CDR3 sequence is 16 residues long. The CDR3 spells CASSLAQGARADTQYF. In DNA form, the CDR3 reads TGTGCCAGCAGTTTAGCTCAGGGGGCCCGGGCAGATACGCAGTATTTT.

This clonotype was observed a few times. The V and J genes are TRBV5-5 and TRBJ2-3; D not certain. This CDR3 is built from 13 residues. V lost 4 bases to trimming and J lost 3 bases, with 9 bases between them. CDR1 and CDR2 from the germline V gene are SGHKS and YYEKEE (reference sequence). In DNA form, the CDR3 reads TGTGCCAGCAGCGCAATTGGAACAGATACGCAGTATTTT. Translated: CASSAIGTDTQYF.

Only a few counts were recorded for this clonotype. V and J are TRBV7-9 and TRBJ2-3; possible D gene TRBD2, 5 bases. Germline CDR1 is SEHNR and CDR2 is FQNEAQ (reference sequence). Trimming removed 2 bases at V and 8 bases at J, with 14 bases between. This CDR3 comprises 14 residues. CDR3 protein: CASSLIHPAGTQYF. In DNA, the CDR3 is TGTGCCAGCAGCTTAATACATCCTGCGGGTACGCAGTATTTT.